This T cell receptor (beta chain) was documented in a study of Ad26.COV2.S vaccination and SARS-CoV-2 variants. Regarding treatment: roughly 18 received Ad26.COV2.S at low or high dose, single or two shots; 5 received placebo; per-sample allocation not given. Sampling was done on day 63 after the first vaccine or placebo injection. Per germline, CDR1 SGDLS and CDR2 YYNGEE. The CDR3 runs 16 residues. Between the trimmed V and J ends, which lost 4 bases and 0 bases, there was a span of 11 bases. Assay: immunoSEQ multiplex PCR; the TCRdb copy retains only in-frame clones and omits some. The sample shows a few hundred thousand clones, roughly 88% of them seen only once.

V is TRBV9 and J is TRBJ2-6, with D perhaps TRBD1 (6 bases). The sequence was collected from a person between 18 and 65 years old who received the Ad26.COV2.S COVID-19 vaccine or a placebo. The sample was peripheral blood, taken in a trial of Ad26.COV2.S vaccine versus placebo. The CDR3 loop is CASSIHRDSGANVLTF. The DNA for the CDR3 is TGTGCCAGCAGCATTCACAGGGACTCTGGGGCCAACGTCCTGACTTTC. The whole variable domain, remainder taken from reference TRBV9 and TRBJ2-6, is DSGVTQTPKHLITATGQRVTLRCSPRSGDLSVYWYQQSLDQGLQFLIQYYNGEERAKGNILERFSAQQFPDLHSELNLSSLELGDSALYFCASSIHRDSGANVLTFGAGSRLTVL.